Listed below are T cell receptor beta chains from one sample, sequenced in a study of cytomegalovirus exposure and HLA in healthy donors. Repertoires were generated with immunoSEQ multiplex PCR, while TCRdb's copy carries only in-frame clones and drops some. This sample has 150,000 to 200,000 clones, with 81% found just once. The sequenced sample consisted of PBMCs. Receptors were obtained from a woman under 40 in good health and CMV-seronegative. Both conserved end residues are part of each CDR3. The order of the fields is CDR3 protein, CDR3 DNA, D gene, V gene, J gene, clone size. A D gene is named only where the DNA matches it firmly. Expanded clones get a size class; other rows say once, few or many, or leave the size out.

CASSQDASGITDTQYF	TGCGCCAGCAGCCAAGATGCTAGCGGGATCACAGATACGCAGTATTTT	TRBD2	TRBV4-1	TRBJ2-3	-
CASTQRRGSYEQYF	TGTGCCAGCACCCAACGGAGGGGCTCCTACGAGCAGTACTTC	-	TRBV2	TRBJ2-7	-
CASSPTEFGQPQHF	TGTGCCAGCAGCCCAACAGAATTTGGTCAGCCCCAGCATTTT	-	TRBV4-2	TRBJ1-5	-
CASSEQGDYGYTF	TGTGCCAGCAGCGAACAGGGGGACTATGGCTACACCTTC	TRBD1	TRBV9	TRBJ1-2	-
CASSRRDRNSPLHF	TGTGCCAGCAGTCGCCGGGACAGGAATTCACCCCTCCACTTT	TRBD1	TRBV28	TRBJ1-6	few
CASSSKTGGRGEAFF	TGTGCCAGCAGTTCCAAGACAGGGGGCAGGGGTGAAGCTTTCTTT	TRBD1	TRBV28	TRBJ1-1	-
CASSYSGQGAREQFF	TGTGCCAGCAGTTACTCGGGACAGGGGGCCAGGGAGCAGTTCTTC	TRBD1	TRBV6-5	TRBJ2-1	-
CASSPGTTNYGYTF	TGTGCCAGCAGTCCCGGGACTACTAACTATGGCTACACCTTC	-	TRBV14	TRBJ1-2	few
CASSATGSNYGYTF	TGTGCCAGCTCCGCGACAGGCAGCAACTATGGCTACACCTTC	-	TRBV6-1	TRBJ1-2	-
CASSDSRKLFF	TGTGCCAGCAGTGACTCCAGAAAACTGTTTTTT	-	TRBV6-5	TRBJ1-4	-
CASSVGQGDYEQYF	TGTGCCAGCAGCGTAGGACAGGGAGACTACGAGCAGTACTTC	TRBD1	TRBV7-9	TRBJ2-7	-
CAWSLVYGQPQHF	TGTGCCTGGAGTTTGGTTTACGGTCAGCCCCAGCATTTT	-	TRBV30	TRBJ1-5	-
CASSLAETQYF	TGCGCCAGCAGTCTGGCAGAGACCCAGTACTTC	-	TRBV10-2	TRBJ2-5	-
CAWSRQGAGDTEAFF	TGTGCCTGGAGTCGGCAGGGGGCTGGGGACACTGAAGCTTTCTTT	TRBD1	TRBV30	TRBJ1-1	-
CASSLGQSYEQYF	TGTGCCAGCAGTCTAGGACAGTCCTACGAGCAGTACTTC	-	TRBV27	TRBJ2-7	-
CSVGQGEIYEQYF	TGCAGCGTCGGACAGGGGGAAATTTACGAGCAGTACTTC	TRBD1	TRBV29-1	TRBJ2-7	-
CASSLGGTSPGETQYF	TGTGCCAGCAGCTTGGGTGGGACTAGCCCTGGAGAGACCCAGTACTTC	TRBD2	TRBV5-4	TRBJ2-5	-
CASSSIRGNYGYTF	TGTGCCAGCAGCTCGATCAGGGGGAACTATGGCTACACCTTC	TRBD1	TRBV7-8	TRBJ1-2	-
CASSQEALAGYSYEQYF	TGCGCCAGCAGCCAAGAAGCCCTAGCGGGTTACTCCTACGAGCAGTACTTC	TRBD2	TRBV4-1	TRBJ2-7	-
CASSQDPTGASYGYTF	TGCGCCAGCAGCCAAGATCCCACAGGGGCGTCCTATGGCTACACCTTC	TRBD1	TRBV4-1	TRBJ1-2	-
CASSQEGNRVYEQYF	TGCGCCAGCAGCCAAGAAGGAAACAGGGTCTACGAGCAGTACTTC	-	TRBV4-1	TRBJ2-7	-
CASSYEGTGRQETQYF	TGTGCCAGCAGTTACGAAGGGACTGGTAGGCAAGAGACCCAGTACTTC	-	TRBV14	TRBJ2-5	-
CASGSRDTSYEQYF	TGTGCTAGTGGCAGCCGGGACACCTCCTACGAGCAGTACTTC	-	TRBV12-5	TRBJ2-7	-